Here is one T cell receptor beta chain with its context. Antigen specificity is unknown. Profiled with immunoSEQ multiplex PCR; TCRdb holds only in-frame clones, not every one. The sample records roughly 640,000 clones, about 74% being singletons. The data belong to a study of shared clonotypes between healthy human individuals. Study-level background: Aged 18 to 49, the donors were a couple of women and a few men.

V was shortened by 4 bases and J by 8 bases, with 9 bases between the two germline ends. Germline assignment: CDR1 MGHRA and CDR2 YSYEKL. The CDR3 covers 12 residues. Whole-study findings and limits: Researchers found naive subsets generally carried larger estimated richness than memory subsets. Some clonotypes were shared by all four sorted-subset donors, while others were not shared. The non-shared ones had lower generation probabilities than the shared ones.

J is TRBJ1-5 and V is TRBV4-1; D is unresolved. This clonotype was obtained from a woman aged 25 to 39 in good health. The sample was memory CD4+ T cells sorted from blood. Sample subset: CD45RA-negative fraction. CDR3 coding DNA: TGCGCCAGCAGCCTCCCCGGCGAGCCCCAGCATTTT. Translation: CASSLPGEPQHF.